The rows below give T cell receptor beta chains drawn from one sample of a study of CD8+ T cells in alopecia areata. TCRdb's table, derived via immunoSEQ multiplex PCR, lists solely in-frame clones and lacks some. The profile shows about 170,000 clones, just over 65% of them singletons. Here the sequenced sample was CD8+ T cells sorted from blood, taken at week 0. The receptors derive from a human donor with alopecia areata. CDR3s include the opening cysteine and the closing phenylalanine or tryptophan. Fields, in order: clone size, D gene, V gene, J gene, CDR3 DNA, CDR3 protein. The D gene is left open where the match is weak. Clone size is not always given. Where it is, it says once, few, many or a class for expanded clones.

NA	NA	TRBV5-6	TRBJ1-1	TGTGCCAGCAGCTTGGGGCCGGGAGAAGCTTTCTTT	CASSLGPGEAFF
NA	NA	TRBV27	TRBJ2-7	TGTGCCAGCAGTGGGGGTTCCTACGAGCAGTACTTC	CASSGGSYEQYF
NA	TRBD1	TRBV13	TRBJ1-2	TGTGCCAGCAGCCCCCGGGACAGGGTGTCCTATGGCTACACCTTC	CASSPRDRVSYGYTF
NA	NA	TRBV6-1	TRBJ2-2	TGTGCCAGCGGGAGCACCGGGGAGCTGTTTTTT	CASGSTGELFF
NA	NA	TRBV6-1	TRBJ1-1	TGTGCCAGCAGTGAAGCGTTTAGGGGGACGCGGAACACTGAAGCTTTCTTT	CASSEAFRGTRNTEAFF
few	NA	TRBV19	TRBJ2-7	TGTGCCAGTACACCCTCGGGGGCTCCGTCCTACGAGCAGTACTTC	CASTPSGAPSYEQYF
once	NA	TRBV7-9	TRBJ2-7	TGTGCCAGCAGCCCCAAGGACTACGCTTACGAGCAGTACTTC	CASSPKDYAYEQYF
NA	NA	TRBV15	TRBJ2-1	TGTGCCACCAGCAGAGATATTCGTGAGCAGTTCTTC	CATSRDIREQFF
few	NA	TRBV21-1	TRBJ1-1	TGTGCCAGCAGCATCACGAACGACAGGGTTCCTGAAGCTTTCTTT	CASSITNDRVPEAFF
NA	NA	TRBV30	TRBJ1-2	TGTGCCTGGTGGGCAGACTATGGCTACACCTTC	CAWWADYGYTF
NA	NA	TRBV2	TRBJ2-6	TGTGCCAGCAGTGACTTCTCCCCAGGGGTACCCTCTGGGGCCAACGTCCTGACTTTC	CASSDFSPGVPSGANVLTF
few	NA	TRBV28	TRBJ2-5	TGTGCCAGCTCCGGGCCCGGTCGCCTCTACCAAGAGACCCAGTACTTC	CASSGPGRLYQETQYF
NA	TRBD2	TRBV6-5	TRBJ2-1	TGTGCCAGCAGGAACAAGCGGGGGGGGAACAATGAGCAGTTCTTC	CASRNKRGGNNEQFF
NA	NA	TRBV4-2	TRBJ1-5	TGTGCCAGCAGCCAAGCTGGGGCAGGACCGGAGTATAGCAATCAGCCCCAGCATTTT	CASSQAGAGPEYSNQPQHF
NA	TRBD1	TRBV9	TRBJ2-1	TGTGCCAGCAGCCCCCGGACAGGATTTTACAATGAGCAGTTCTTC	CASSPRTGFYNEQFF
NA	NA	TRBV7-9	TRBJ1-5	TGTGCCAGCAGCTTTGGGTCTCAGCCCCAGCATTTT	CASSFGSQPQHF
few	NA	TRBV27	TRBJ1-2	TGTGCCAGCAGTCCCGATGGGAGGGGTTATAACTATGGCTACACCTTC	CASSPDGRGYNYGYTF
few	NA	TRBV7-2	TRBJ1-1	TGTGCCAGCAGCTTTGCGGGTGCTGAAGCTTTCTTT	CASSFAGAEAFF
NA	NA	TRBV29-1	TRBJ1-5	TGCAGCGTAGCCGGGGGCAATAATCAGCCCCAGCATTTT	CSVAGGNNQPQHF
NA	NA	TRBV4-1	TRBJ2-7	TGCGCCAGCAGCCAAGAAAAGGCCGCGTACTTC	CASSQEKAAYF
few	TRBD1	TRBV13	TRBJ2-7	TGTGCCAGCAGAAGACAGGGGTTCTACGAGCAGTACTTC	CASRRQGFYEQYF
NA	TRBD1	TRBV7-9	TRBJ1-2	TGTGCCAGCAGCAAGGGGGACAGCGTCTATGGCTACACCTTC	CASSKGDSVYGYTF
NA	TRBD1	TRBV4-1	TRBJ1-5	TGCGCCAGCAGCCATTCGACAGGGGGTCAGCCCCAGCATTTT	CASSHSTGGQPQHF
once	TRBD2	TRBV7-2	TRBJ2-7	TGTGCCAGCAGCTTTGGCGGGGGCTCCTACGAGCAGTACTTC	CASSFGGGSYEQYF
NA	TRBD2	TRBV29-1	TRBJ2-5	TGCAGCGTTGACCCCCGGGAGGCCGGTGGAGAGACCCAGTACTTC	CSVDPREAGGETQYF
NA	NA	TRBV2	TRBJ1-1	TGTGCCAGCCTCGGTCAGGGTGAAGCTTTCTTT	CASLGQGEAFF
NA	TRBD1	TRBV4-2	TRBJ2-5	TGTGCCAGCAGCCCAGGGACAGCCCCTGGAGAGACCCAGTACTTC	CASSPGTAPGETQYF
NA	NA	TRBV2	TRBJ2-1	TGTGCCAGCAGTGACGGGCGCCCCTACAATGAGCAGTTCTTC	CASSDGRPYNEQFF
NA	TRBD1	TRBV30	TRBJ2-1	TGTGCCTGGAGCGAGGACAGGGGCGAGGTCAATGAGCAGTTCTTC	CAWSEDRGEVNEQFF
NA	NA	TRBV27	TRBJ2-5	TGTGCCAGCAGTTTAGACCCCCCCGGTTTTGAGGGAGAGACCCAGTACTTC	CASSLDPPGFEGETQYF
NA	NA	TRBV27	TRBJ2-2	TGTGCCAGCAGTTTGGTAGCCGGGGAGCTGTTTTTT	CASSLVAGELFF
once	NA	TRBV9	TRBJ1-6	TGTGCCAGCAGCGTAGGGAATAATTCACCCCTCCACTTT	CASSVGNNSPLHF
once	NA	TRBV5-4	TRBJ1-6	TGTGCCAGCAGCTTCGGGGAGAGCTCCTATAATTCACCCCTCCACTTT	CASSFGESSYNSPLHF
NA	NA	TRBV25-1	TRBJ1-6	TGTGCCAGCAGTGAAATCAGGGGTTGGGCCCTCCACTTT	CASSEIRGWALHF
NA	TRBD1	TRBV27	TRBJ2-5	TGTGCCAGCAGCCCTGGTGGACAGGGGAACTGGGAGACCCAGTACTTC	CASSPGGQGNWETQYF
NA	NA	TRBV30	TRBJ1-2	TGTGCCTTAAAAGGAGGGGAGGGCTATGGCTACACCTTC	CALKGGEGYGYTF
NA	NA	TRBV29-1	TRBJ2-2	TGCAGCGTTGGAACTCCCCGCTTGAACGGGGAGCTGTTTTTT	CSVGTPRLNGELFF
NA	NA	TRBV29-1	TRBJ2-3	TGCAGCGCTTCACAGGGAAGCACAGATACGCAGTATTTT	CSASQGSTDTQYF
few	NA	TRBV7-9	TRBJ1-2	TGTGCCAGCAGCTTAGGGGACATCTATGGCTACACCTTC	CASSLGDIYGYTF
NA	TRBD2	TRBV5-8	TRBJ2-1	TGTGCCAGCAGCTTGGGCGGGAGCTCCTACAATGAGCAGTTCTTC	CASSLGGSSYNEQFF
few	NA	TRBV29-1	TRBJ1-2	TGCAGCGTTCATGGACAAAAAGGGCCCTTTTATGGCTACACCTTC	CSVHGQKGPFYGYTF
NA	NA	TRBV4-2	TRBJ2-1	TGTGCCAGCAGCCAAGGGGTTTACAATGAGCAGTTCTTC	CASSQGVYNEQFF
NA	NA	TRBV29-1	TRBJ1-2	TGCAGCGTTGAGGGTCCAGGGGAGGCCTATGGCTACACCTTC	CSVEGPGEAYGYTF
NA	NA	TRBV5-1	TRBJ1-1	TGCGCCAGCAGCTTGGGTCCGATTGTTGGGAACACTGAAGCTTTCTTT	CASSLGPIVGNTEAFF
NA	NA	TRBV10-1	TRBJ2-1	TGCGCCAGCAGTGAGTCCAGAGATGAGCAGTTCTTC	CASSESRDEQFF
few	NA	TRBV5-4	TRBJ2-5	TGTGCCAGCAGCTTCCCCGGGGTAGCGACCCAGTACTTC	CASSFPGVATQYF
few	NA	TRBV5-6	TRBJ2-5	TGTGCCAGCAGCCCCGGGACAACGGCAGAGACCCAGTACTTC	CASSPGTTAETQYF
NA	NA	TRBV7-9	TRBJ2-7	TGTGCCAGCAGCTTAGGAACAAGGCTTCTGGACTACGAGCAGTACTTC	CASSLGTRLLDYEQYF
NA	TRBD2	TRBV5-1	TRBJ2-3	TGCGCCAGCAGCTTGGGACTAGCGGGCACAGATACGCAGTATTTT	CASSLGLAGTDTQYF
many	NA	TRBV6-5	TRBJ1-6	TGTGCCAGCAGTTACTCGAATTCACCCCTCCACTTT	CASSYSNSPLHF
NA	NA	TRBV7-2	TRBJ2-3	TGTGCCAGCAGCTTAGACGGCAGGGCCGCAGATACGCAGTATTTT	CASSLDGRAADTQYF
NA	NA	TRBV6-1	TRBJ2-3	TGTGCCAGCAGTGAAGCGCGGATAGGGCACACAGATACGCAGTATTTT	CASSEARIGHTDTQYF
few	TRBD2	TRBV5-6	TRBJ2-1	TGTGCCAGCAGCTTGTGGGATAGCGGGGAATTCAATGAGCAGTTCTTC	CASSLWDSGEFNEQFF
NA	NA	TRBV29-1	TRBJ2-2	TGCAGCGTTGAACTTGGCTTAGAGAACACCGGGGAGCTGTTTTTT	CSVELGLENTGELFF
NA	TRBD2	TRBV2	TRBJ2-1	TGTGCCAGCAGTGAACCGTATCGGACTAGGAATGAGCAGTTCTTC	CASSEPYRTRNEQFF
NA	NA	TRBV4-2	TRBJ2-7	TGTGCCAGCAGCCAACTGGCACAGGGTATTCAAGAGCAGTACTTC	CASSQLAQGIQEQYF
once	TRBD2	TRBV7-9	TRBJ2-5	TGTGCCAGCAGCTCTCCGGGACTAGCGGAGAAAAGCCTCTGGGAGACCCAGTACTTC	CASSSPGLAEKSLWETQYF
NA	NA	TRBV30	TRBJ2-4	TGTGCCTGGAGTACTTGGAATCAGGGGTCCCCCCTCGTAGCCAAAAACATTCAGTACTTC	CAWSTWNQGSPLVAKNIQYF
NA	TRBD1	TRBV4-1	TRBJ2-5	TGCGCCAGCAGCCAAGCCTCCGACAGGGACGAGACCCAGTACTTC	CASSQASDRDETQYF